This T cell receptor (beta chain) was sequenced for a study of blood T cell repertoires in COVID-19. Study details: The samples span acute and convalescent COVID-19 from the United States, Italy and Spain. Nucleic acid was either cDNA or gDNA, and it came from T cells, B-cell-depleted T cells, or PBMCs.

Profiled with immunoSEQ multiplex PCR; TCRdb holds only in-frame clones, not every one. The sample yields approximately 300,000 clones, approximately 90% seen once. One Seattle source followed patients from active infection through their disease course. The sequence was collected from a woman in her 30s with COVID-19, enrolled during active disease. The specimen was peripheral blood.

The CDR3 region has the DNA TGTGCCAGCAGTTACAGAGGACAGGGGGTTCGAGAGACCCAGTACTTC. Translated, it gives CASSYRGQGVRETQYF. The gene calls are TRBV6-5 and TRBJ2-5; TRBD1 aligns across 10 bases. Trimming took 2 bases from V and 4 from J; bases not matched to a gene: 7. Germline V gene lookup returns CDR1 MNHEY and CDR2 SVGAGI. The CDR3 runs 16 residues.